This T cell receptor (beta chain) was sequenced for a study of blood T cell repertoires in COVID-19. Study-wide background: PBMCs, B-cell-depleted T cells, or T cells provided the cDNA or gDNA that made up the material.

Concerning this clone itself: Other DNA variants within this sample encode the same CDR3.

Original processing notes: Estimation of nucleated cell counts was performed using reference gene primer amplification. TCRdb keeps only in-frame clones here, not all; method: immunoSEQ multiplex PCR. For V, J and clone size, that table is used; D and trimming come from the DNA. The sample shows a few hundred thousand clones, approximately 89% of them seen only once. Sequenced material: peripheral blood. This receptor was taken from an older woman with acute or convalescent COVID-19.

CDR3: CASSSGTSSYNEQFF. As DNA, the CDR3 is TGTGCCAGCAGTTCTGGGACTTCCTCCTACAATGAGCAGTTCTTC. V usage is TRBV27 and J usage is TRBJ2-1; weak D call: TRBD2 (6 bases). The CDR3 has 15 residues. V gave up 4 bases and J gave up 0 bases, with 10 bases separating them. Germline V gene sequence: CDR1 MNHEY, CDR2 SMNVEV (reference sequence).